Listed here are 30 T cell receptor beta chains from one sample, sequenced in a study of blood T cell repertoires in COVID-19. Sequencing used immunoSEQ multiplex PCR; TCRdb keeps in-frame clones, though not all of them. The sample has about 130,000 clones; around 79% are singletons. The sequencing input was peripheral blood. These receptors came from a woman aged 70-85 years with COVID-19, enrolled during active disease.

The rearrangement uses TRBV5-1 and TRBJ1-2; no definite D call. Germline V gives CDR1 SGHRS, CDR2 YFSETQ. The CDR3 covers 14 residues. V was pared by 4 bases and J by 0 bases, with 10 bases between. The CDR3 is CASSPSLANYGYTF. CDR3 DNA sequence: TGCGCCAGCAGCCCCTCACTAGCTAACTATGGCTACACCTTC. The full variable domain, its missing parts supplied by reference TRBV5-1 and TRBJ1-2, is KAGVTQTPRYLIKTRGQQVTLSCSPISGHRSVSWYQQTPGQGLQFLFEYFSETQRNKGNFPGRFSGRQFSNSRSEMNVSTLELGDSALYLCASSPSLANYGYTFGSGTRLTVV.

The chain recombines TRBV6-5 with TRBJ2-1; 11 nucleotides line up with TRBD1. The trim removed 6 bases at V and 6 bases at J, leaving 7 bases unmatched. Germline CDR1 MNHEY, CDR2 SVGAGI. This CDR3 has 15 residues. This CDR3 is CASSRGQGAINEQFF. In nucleotides, the CDR3 is TGTGCCAGCAGCCGAGGACAGGGGGCAATCAATGAGCAGTTCTTC.

V usage is TRBV7-7 and J usage is TRBJ2-5; 7 nucleotides align to TRBD1. The V gene end was trimmed by 4 bases and the J gene end by 5 bases; junction bases not matched to a gene: 10. The V gene's germline CDR1 is SSHAT and CDR2 FNYEAQ (reference sequence). The CDR3 covers 15 residues. The DNA for the CDR3 is TGTGCCAGCAGCTCCAGGACAGGATCGGGGGAGACCCAGTACTTC. Its translation is CASSSRTGSGETQYF.

The gene calls are TRBV5-1 and TRBJ2-2; weak D call: TRBD1 (6 bases). V gave up 8 bases and J gave up 0 bases, with 17 bases separating them. Germline CDR1 reads SGHRS; CDR2 reads YFSETQ. This CDR3 contains 16 residues. The CDR3 DNA is TGCGCCAGTAAGCTACAGGGCGATACGAACACCGGGGAGCTGTTTTTT. It is translated as CASKLQGDTNTGELFF.

The chain couples TRBV30 to TRBJ1-2; D is undetermined. CDR3 size: 13 residues. The germline V gene encodes CDR1 GTSNPN and CDR2 SVGIG (reference sequence). V shed 5 bases and J shed 4 bases, with 14 bases lying between them. Here the CDR3 DNA reads TGTGCCTGGCGTCCAGCCCCGGGCTATGGCTACACCTTC. Translation: CAWRPAPGYGYTF.

V and J are TRBV27 and TRBJ1-5; D is perhaps TRBD1 (5 bases). Germline V gene sequence: CDR1 MNHEY, CDR2 SMNVEV (reference sequence). V gave up 6 bases and J gave up 5 bases, with 11 bases separating them. This CDR3 is built from 13 residues. CDR3 amino acids: CASSGTGDQPQHF. CDR3 in DNA: TGTGCCAGCAGCGGGACGGGGGATCAGCCCCAGCATTTT.

This rearrangement joins TRBV19 to TRBJ1-4, with D maybe TRBD1 (5 bases). Trimming left V 3 bases short and J 8 bases short, with 16 bases between. The length of the CDR3 is 15 residues. Germline V lookup: CDR1 LNHDA, CDR2 SQIVND (reference sequence). The CDR3 DNA sequence: TGTGCCAGTAGTATTTCTGACAGCTTTAGCGAAAAACTGTTTTTT. It translates to CASSISDSFSEKLFF.

The chain carries TRBV10-3 and TRBJ1-6, with no clear D. Trimming stripped 0 bases from V and 11 bases from J, with 17 bases between. Germline V gene data show CDR1 as ENHRY and CDR2 as SYGVKD. The CDR3 extends over 16 amino acids. This CDR3 is CAISESSLAPRAPLHF. The CDR3 bases are TGTGCCATCAGTGAGTCCTCCCTAGCCCCGAGGGCACCCCTCCACTTT.

CDR3 residues: CASTDGGWGEKLFF. The DNA of the CDR3 is TGTGCCAGCACCGACGGGGGATGGGGGGAAAAACTGTTTTTT. This sequence joins TRBV6-5 and TRBJ1-4, with a weak D call TRBD1 (5 bases). Trimming removed 7 bases from V and 8 bases from J, with 17 bases in between. This CDR3 has 14 amino acids. CDR1 is MNHEY and CDR2 is SVGAGI in the germline V gene.

The gene calls are TRBV30 and TRBJ1-2; TRBD1 aligns across 9 bases. V was clipped by 5 bases and J by 0 bases; unmatched bases: 10. The germline gives CDR1 GTSNPN, CDR2 SVGIG (reference sequence). This CDR3 spans 16 amino acids. The CDR3, as DNA: TGTGCCTGGGGTGCCGGACAGGGGATTCCTAACTATGGCTACACCTTC. It specifies CAWGAGQGIPNYGYTF.

The rearrangement links TRBV5-1 to TRBJ2-2; 9 nucleotides align to TRBD1. In germline, CDR1 is SGHRS, CDR2 YFSETQ. This CDR3 is built from 16 residues. J gave up 5 bases and V 6 bases, and 11 bases lay outside the gene matches. The CDR3 DNA reads TGCGCCAGCACCTACACCGGGACAGGGCGAACCGGGGAGCTGTTTTTT. Protein sequence: CASTYTGTGRTGELFF.

CDR3 sequence (DNA): TGCGCCAGCAGCTTGGATTCGTCCGTCCTGACTTTC. This encodes CASSLDSSVLTF. The chain carries TRBV5-1 and TRBJ2-6; D call uncertain. Trimming shortened V by 0 bases and J by 12 bases, and 7 bases separated the two germline ends. Germline lookup yields CDR1 SGHRS and CDR2 YFSETQ. The CDR3 has 12 amino acids.

V gene TRBV6-5 combines with J gene TRBJ2-5, with D perhaps TRBD1 (7 bases). The CDR3 loop spans 14 amino acids. V dropped 6 bases and J dropped 2 bases, with 13 bases sitting between them. CDR1 MNHEY and CDR2 SVGAGI come from the germline V gene. The CDR3 reads CASREGALQETQYF. DNA for the CDR3: TGTGCCAGCAGGGAGGGGGCTCTGCAAGAGACCCAGTACTTC.

The chain couples TRBV5-4 to TRBJ1-1, with 10 bases matching TRBD1. Germline CDR1 and CDR2: SGHNT and YYREEE (reference sequence). V trimming: 5 bases; J trimming: 3 bases; junction bases outside the gene matches: 4. The CDR3 is made up of 14 amino acids. In DNA form, the CDR3 reads TGTGCCAGCAGGCCGACAGGGGGCTACACTGAAGCTTTCTTT. Translation gives CASRPTGGYTEAFF.

The V call is TRBV30, the J call TRBJ1-2, with 8 bases that match TRBD1. Germline values: CDR1 GTSNPN, CDR2 SVGIG (reference sequence). This CDR3 spans 12 amino acids. V shed 5 bases, J shed 2 bases, and the junction held 1 base outside the gene matches. This chain's CDR3 is CAWGDRNYGYTF. DNA for the CDR3: TGTGCCTGGGGGGACAGGAACTATGGCTACACCTTC.

V is TRBV7-8 and J is TRBJ2-2, with D possibly matching TRBD2 (5 bases). This CDR3 contains 14 residues. V gave up 8 bases and J gave up 4 bases, with 14 bases separating them. Germline lookup yields CDR1 SGHVS and CDR2 FQNEAQ. The CDR3 region has the DNA TGTGCCAGCGTGAGGGTTAAGGCCACCGGGGAGCTGTTTTTT. Amino acid sequence: CASVRVKATGELFF.

The chain uses TRBV10-3 and TRBJ2-2, with a weak D call TRBD2 (5 bases). Trimming cost V 2 bases and J 5 bases, with 12 bases left between them. The CDR3 sequence is 15 residues long. From germline, CDR1 is ENHRY and CDR2 SYGVKD. DNA for the CDR3: TGTGCCATCAGTGAGCGGGGAGCACCTACCGGGGAGCTGTTTTTT. This encodes CAISERGAPTGELFF.

The chain couples TRBV5-4 to TRBJ1-2, with 9 bases that match TRBD1. The CDR3 runs to 14 residues. The V and J ends lost 0 bases and 8 bases, in that order; junction bases with no gene match: 5. CDR1 and CDR2 (germline): SGHNT, YYREEE (reference sequence). CDR3: CASSLGGQGIGYTF. CDR3 bases: TGTGCCAGCAGCTTGGGGGGACAGGGTATCGGCTACACCTTC.

The chain couples TRBV20-1 to TRBJ2-7; 9 positions match TRBD1. This CDR3 is 11 amino acids long. The V segment lost 6 bases and the J segment 7 bases; nucleotides outside the gene matches: 4. Germline V gene lookup returns CDR1 DFQATT and CDR2 SNEGSKA (reference sequence). As DNA, the CDR3 is TGCAGTGCCGACAGGGGGGAAGAGCAGTACTTC. It codes for CSADRGEEQYF.

This chain connects TRBV28 to TRBJ1-1; D may be TRBD1 (5 bases). Trimming removed 5 bases from V and 5 bases from J, with 18 bases in between. The CDR3 consists of 15 residues. Germline values: CDR1 MDHEN, CDR2 SYDVKM. CDR3 amino acids: CASSNEAGGGTEAFF. The CDR3 DNA is TGTGCCAGCAGTAACGAGGCGGGGGGAGGGACTGAAGCTTTCTTT.

With regard to this clone: One end of the junction is discordant with germline, which a read error may explain. This sequence joins TRBV12-3 or TRBV12-4 and TRBJ1-1; D remains ambiguous. CDR3 length equals 13 residues. CDR3 nucleotide sequence: TGTGCCAGCAGTTTGGGGAGGAACGCTGAAGCTTTCTTT. It encodes CASSLGRNAEAFF.

The chain recombines TRBV27 with TRBJ2-3; D is possibly TRBD2 (5 bases). Germline loops: CDR1 MNHEY, CDR2 SMNVEV (reference sequence). Trimming pared 5 bases from V and 4 bases from J, leaving 22 bases between. The CDR3 consists of 17 residues. The CDR3 sequence is CASSRPTGLFSADTQYF. CDR3 coding DNA: TGTGCCAGCAGTCGACCGACTGGACTCTTCTCCGCAGATACGCAGTATTTT.

The chain joins TRBV3-1 (or the pseudogene TRBV3-2) to TRBJ1-2; perhaps TRBD1 as D (6 bases). Germline CDR1 and CDR2: LGHDT and YNNKEL (reference sequence). Trimming removed 7 bases at V and 4 bases at J, with 16 bases between. CDR3 length: 14 amino acids. Written as DNA, the CDR3 is TGTGCCAGCACCCCGGGACACACCTTCTATGGCTACACCTTC. This codes for CASTPGHTFYGYTF.

The gene calls are TRBV4-1 and TRBJ1-5; TRBD1 is a possible D gene (6 bases). The V end was cut by 2 bases, the J end by 0 bases, with 8 bases between. CDR1 and CDR2 from the germline V gene are MGHRA and YSYEKL. This CDR3 has 15 amino acids. As DNA, the CDR3 is TGCGCCAGCAGCCAAACAGGGCTTAGCAATCAGCCCCAGCATTTT. This sequence encodes CASSQTGLSNQPQHF.

The rearrangement uses TRBV9 and TRBJ1-1, with a weak D call TRBD1 (5 bases). The length of the CDR3 is 16 residues. Trimming took 3 bases from V and 0 from J, leaving 15 bases between them. Germline lookup yields CDR1 SGDLS and CDR2 YYNGEE. CDR3 sequence reads: CASSAHGGGMNTEAFF. The CDR3 region has the DNA TGTGCCAGCAGCGCCCACGGGGGGGGAATGAACACTGAAGCTTTCTTT.

The chain combines TRBV28 with TRBJ1-3, with D unclear. CDR3 size: 14 residues. Germline V CDR1 and CDR2: MDHEN, SYDVKM. Trimming took 2 bases from V and 2 from J, leaving 7 bases between them. CDR3 DNA sequence: TGTGCCAGCAGTTTAGATGGCCCTGGAAACACCATATATTTT. Translation: CASSLDGPGNTIYF.

J is TRBJ1-4 and V is TRBV30, with D perhaps TRBD1 (5 bases). CDR1 and CDR2 from the germline V gene are GTSNPN and SVGIG (reference sequence). The CDR3 spans 14 residues. With 0 bases removed from V and 2 bases from J, the gap between germline ends came to 7 bases. The CDR3 region is CAWSVGGTNEKLFF. The CDR3 nucleotides are TGTGCCTGGAGTGTGGGGGGGACTAATGAAAAACTGTTTTTT.

The J gene is TRBJ1-1, the V gene TRBV4-2; 7 bases are a match to TRBD1. The germline V gene encodes CDR1 LGHNA and CDR2 YNFKEQ. The CDR3 is made up of 17 amino acids. With V trimmed by 0 bases and J by 2 bases, 9 bases remained unmatched. CDR3 sequence (DNA): TGTGCCAGCAGCCAAGATGGGGTACAGGGGATTAACACTGAAGCTTTCTTT. Translation: CASSQDGVQGINTEAFF.

The chain has TRBV6-5 and TRBJ1-1; D ambiguous. Germline V gene sequence: CDR1 MNHEY, CDR2 SVGAGI. Between the trimmed V and J ends, which lost 7 bases and 11 bases, there was a span of 23 bases. The CDR3 is 14 residues long. CDR3 loop: CASMRAYRADAAFF. CDR3 sequence (DNA): TGTGCCAGCATGAGGGCTTATCGGGCAGACGCGGCTTTCTTT.

The gene calls are TRBV4-1 and TRBJ1-2; D call uncertain. The length of the CDR3 is 14 residues. Germline loops: CDR1 MGHRA, CDR2 YSYEKL. Between the trimmed V and J ends, which lost 3 bases and 0 bases, there was a span of 8 bases. The CDR3 region has the DNA TGCGCCAGCAGCCAGTCTATAGCTAACTATGGCTACACCTTC. This gives the protein CASSQSIANYGYTF.